What follows describes a single T cell receptor beta chain. Germline CDR1 reads SGHDN; CDR2 reads FVKESK. The CDR3 covers 12 residues. Trimming removed 4 bases at V and 7 bases at J, with 7 bases between. Per the study methods: Estimation of nucleated cell counts relied on the amplification of reference gene primers. Here immunoSEQ multiplex PCR was the method, and the copy in TCRdb shows in-frame clones only, minus some. The V and J calls and clone size were taken over from that table, and D and trimming were inferred from the DNA. The table records more than 200,000 clones, around nine tenths of them present only once. The data were taken from a study of blood T cell repertoires in COVID-19. Study-level information: Collection of acute and convalescent COVID-19 samples took place in the United States, Italy and Spain. PBMCs, B-cell-depleted T cells, or T cells were the source of the cDNA or gDNA that made up the material.

The genes are TRBV14 and TRBJ2-2; the D is unclear. The TCR comes from a woman between 25 and 40 years old who had been exposed to COVID-19. Material: PBMCs or T cells enriched from blood (not recorded which). CDR3 nucleotide sequence: TGTGCCAGCAGCCTTTACGGCGGGGAGCTGTTTTTT. This sequence encodes CASSLYGGELFF.